Presented here are 7 T cell receptor beta chains from one specimen sequenced in a study of T cells expressing NK-cell markers. TCRdb reprocessed the 5' RACE reads and reports one entry per CDR3 protein, with no DNA. The sample has around 280,000 distinct CDR3 sequences. Sequencing was carried out using blood T cells: a sorted CD56 or NKG2C T cell subset, CD4+ or CD8+ T cells, or bulk PBMC T cells (not recorded which). Receptor source: a man aged 18 to 30 in good health.

The chain carries TRBV20-1 and TRBJ2-3; the TRBD2 assignment by TCRdb is unverifiable without DNA. This CDR3 spans 15 amino acids. Germline V lookup: CDR1 DFQATT, CDR2 SNEGSKA (reference sequence). Here the CDR3 reads CSARDLAGGTDTQYF.

This chain joins TRBV20-1 and TRBJ2-5; TCRdb reports TRBD2, a call that lacks DNA to check it against. Germline values: CDR1 DFQATT, CDR2 SNEGSKA (reference sequence). This CDR3 contains 13 residues. The CDR3 protein is CSASYTSQETQYF.

This chain connects TRBV7-2 to TRBJ2-5. The CDR3 loop spans 15 amino acids. Germline lookup yields CDR1 SGHTA and CDR2 FQGNSA. CDR3 loop: CASSPLGTPRETQYF.

The chain combines TRBV12-3 or TRBV12-4 with TRBJ1-4; checking the TCRdb D call of TRBD1 is not possible without DNA. The CDR3 totals 15 residues. CDR3: CASSFSSGVGEKLFF.

The chain employs TRBV2 and TRBJ2-3; there is no DNA to check the TCRdb D call of TRBD1. The CDR3 consists of 14 residues. Germline loops: CDR1 SNHLY, CDR2 FYNNEI. CDR3 in amino acids: CASSARQVTDTQYF.

The chain is built from TRBV12-3 or TRBV12-4 and TRBJ2-1; TCRdb's D call of TRBD2 is untestable without DNA. The CDR3 length is 18 residues. The CDR3 reads CASSLVVLGVTSYNEQFF.

V gene TRBV12-3 or TRBV12-4 combines with J gene TRBJ2-1; TCRdb's D call, TRBD1, is unchecked because there is no DNA. The CDR3 consists of 15 residues. The CDR3 loop is CASSQGTGAYNEQFF.